These 23 T cell receptor beta chains originate from one sample sequenced in a study of OX40 agonist ivuxolimab in advanced cancers. Profiling relied on immunoSEQ multiplex PCR, and the TCRdb table lists in-frame clones only, not all of them. The sample includes fewer than 55,000 clones, around 81% of them seen just once. Here the sequenced sample was CD4+ or CD8+ T cells sorted from blood, taken in a trial of the OX40 agonist ivuxolimab. These receptor sequences come from an adult with an advanced solid tumor such as melanoma, head and neck, liver or kidney cancer.

By share, this clone counts as medium-sized (0.01 to 0.1%). The chain joins TRBV5-1 to TRBJ1-3, with D maybe TRBD1 (5 bases). The CDR3 length is 19 residues. Trimming removed 3 bases at V and 2 bases at J, with 24 bases between. Germline V gene sequence: CDR1 SGHRS, CDR2 YFSETQ. The DNA for the CDR3 is TGCGCCAGCAGCTCCGCCCCGCCAGGGCTCGGAAGGGCTGGAAACACCATATATTTT. It specifies CASSSAPPGLGRAGNTIYF.

The V call is TRBV11-1, the J call TRBJ2-1; D is possibly TRBD2 (5 bases). V was clipped by 5 bases and J by 0 bases, with 14 bases between them. Per the germline V gene, CDR1 is SGHAT and CDR2 is FQDESV (reference sequence). The CDR3 totals 16 residues. The chain's CDR3 is CASSPLEGSSYNEQFF. In DNA form, the CDR3 reads TGTGCCAGCAGCCCCCTAGAAGGGAGCTCCTACAATGAGCAGTTCTTC.

The rearrangement uses TRBV7-9 and TRBJ1-2; no firm D call. Germline CDR1 reads SEHNR; CDR2 reads FQNEAQ (reference sequence). The CDR3 has 16 amino acids. Trimming removed 5 bases at V and 6 bases at J, with 22 bases between. The chain's CDR3 is CASSDRGSHLIHGYTF. The DNA for the CDR3 is TGTGCCAGCAGCGACCGGGGATCACATCTCATCCATGGCTACACCTTC.

A single count supports this clone. The gene calls are TRBV29-1 and TRBJ2-1; the D gene is possibly TRBD2 (6 bases). From germline, CDR1 is SQVTM and CDR2 ANQGSEA. Trimming pared 2 bases from V and 5 bases from J, leaving 13 bases between. The CDR3 is 14 amino acids. This CDR3 reads CSVEYRLGDNEQFF. The CDR3 DNA reads TGCAGCGTTGAATACCGACTAGGGGACAATGAGCAGTTCTTC.

This clone has more than one count but fewer than ten. This rearrangement joins TRBV19 to TRBJ2-2; D call uncertain. The CDR3 runs 13 residues. Germline loops: CDR1 LNHDA, CDR2 SQIVND (reference sequence). The germline V and J ends were trimmed by 3 bases and 4 bases, with 6 bases remaining between them. CDR3 sequence reads: CASSMTITGELFF. CDR3 nucleotides: TGTGCCAGTAGTATGACCATCACCGGGGAGCTGTTTTTT.

The rearrangement joins TRBV28 to TRBJ2-1, with no clear D. V lost 4 bases to trimming and J lost 4 bases, with 23 bases between them. In germline, CDR1 is MDHEN, CDR2 SYDVKM. The CDR3 is 18 residues long. The CDR3 is CASSYPSDAAISYNEQFF. As DNA, the CDR3 is TGTGCCAGCAGTTACCCTTCCGATGCTGCGATAAGTTACAATGAGCAGTTCTTC.

The gene calls are TRBV11-3 and TRBJ1-5; D ambiguous. CDR1 is SGHNT and CDR2 is YENEEA in the germline V gene. This CDR3 contains 13 residues. Trimming took off 4 bases at V and 0 bases at J, with 4 bases between the two ends. In DNA form, the CDR3 reads TGTGCCAGCAGCTCCTTTAGCAATCAGCCCCAGCATTTT. It codes for CASSSFSNQPQHF.

CDR3 DNA sequence: TGTGCCAGCAGCTCGGAGGGGATGGCAAGCTCCTACAATGAGCAGTTCTTC. It encodes CASSSEGMASSYNEQFF. The chain employs TRBV7-8 and TRBJ2-1; tentatively, D is TRBD2 (6 bases). This CDR3 is 17 amino acids long. Germline CDR1 reads SGHVS; CDR2 reads FQNEAQ. Trimming removed 4 bases at V and 0 bases at J, with 16 bases between.

This clone was counted a few times. The rearrangement joins TRBV11-3 to TRBJ2-1; TRBD2 matches 11 bases. The germline V gene encodes CDR1 SGHNT and CDR2 YENEEA. J was trimmed by 6 bases and V by 2 bases; bases with no gene match: 3. The CDR3 loop spans 15 amino acids. CDR3 loop: CASSLLAGGFNEQFF. CDR3 in DNA: TGTGCCAGCAGCTTACTAGCGGGAGGTTTCAATGAGCAGTTCTTC.

The V call is TRBV6-5, the J call TRBJ2-5, with 7 bases identical to TRBD1. CDR3 length: 14 amino acids. Germline V gene sequence: CDR1 MNHEY, CDR2 SVGAGI. J lost 5 bases, V lost 0 bases, and 3 bases had no gene match. The CDR3 loop is CASSYSSRGETQYF. CDR3 nucleotides: TGTGCCAGCAGTTACTCAAGCAGGGGGGAGACCCAGTACTTC.

The rearrangement links TRBV11-2 to TRBJ2-1; tentative D call: TRBD2 (6 bases). Trimming removed 2 bases from V and 5 bases from J, with 10 bases in between. Germline CDR1 and CDR2: SGHAT and FQNNGV. This CDR3 contains 14 residues. The CDR3 coding sequence is TGTGCCAGCAGCTTAATGTGGGGGGACAATGAGCAGTTCTTC. It yields the protein CASSLMWGDNEQFF.

The chain combines TRBV28 with TRBJ1-2; D possibly corresponds to TRBD1 (5 bases). The V end was cut by 6 bases, the J end by 2 bases, with 10 bases between. The germline gives CDR1 MDHEN, CDR2 SYDVKM. The CDR3 length is 13 residues. CDR3 nucleotides: TGTGCCAGCAGATCACAGGAAAACTATGGCTACACCTTC. It translates to CASRSQENYGYTF.

CDR3 nucleotide sequence: TGTGCCAGCAGTTGGACTAGCGGGGGGGCCGGTGAGCAGTTCTTC. It codes for CASSWTSGGAGEQFF. This sequence joins TRBV7-9 and TRBJ2-1; 15 bases align to TRBD2. Germline trimming cut 6 bases from V and 9 bases from J; bases unmatched to any gene: 6. This CDR3 comprises 15 residues. CDR1 and CDR2 (germline): SEHNR, FQNEAQ (reference sequence).

V gene TRBV7-6 combines with J gene TRBJ2-5; 8 bases map to TRBD1. The J call may be incorrect, as the DNA end agrees better with TRBJ2-7. This CDR3 region has 14 residues. Germline values: CDR1 SGHVS, CDR2 FNYEAQ. The CDR3 is CASSLSGGRSEQYF. As DNA, the CDR3 is TGTGCCAGCAGCTTATCAGGGGGCCGGAGCGAGCAGTACTTC.

The rearrangement joins TRBV9 to TRBJ1-1, with D uncertain. V was clipped by 3 bases and J by 2 bases, with 11 bases between them. The CDR3 is 14 residues long. CDR1 SGDLS and CDR2 YYNGEE come from the germline V gene. CDR3 bases: TGTGCCAGCAGCGCAGGATTTTTTAACACTGAAGCTTTCTTT. Protein product: CASSAGFFNTEAFF.

This chain uses TRBV11-2 with TRBJ2-7; 10 nucleotides align to TRBD2. Germline CDR1 reads SGHAT; CDR2 reads FQNNGV. The CDR3 extends over 17 amino acids. Losses at the gene ends were 1 base for V and 2 bases for J; bases not matched to a gene: 8. The CDR3 sequence: CASSLALAGAGAYEQYF. The CDR3 bases are TGTGCCAGCAGCTTAGCCCTAGCGGGAGCAGGCGCCTACGAGCAGTACTTC.

This chain links TRBV27 with TRBJ1-1, with D uncertain. CDR3 size: 14 residues. Trimming removed 2 bases at V and 1 base at J, with 8 bases between. Per germline, CDR1 MNHEY and CDR2 SMNVEV (reference sequence). CDR3 residues: CASSLGRTNTEAFF. The CDR3 coding sequence is TGTGCCAGCAGTTTAGGCAGAACGAACACTGAAGCTTTCTTT.

The rearrangement joins TRBV28 to TRBJ1-6, with 11 nucleotides matching TRBD1. CDR1 is MDHEN and CDR2 is SYDVKM in the germline V gene. Germline trimming cut 4 bases from V and 8 bases from J; bases unmatched to any gene: 1. The CDR3 has 14 residues. The CDR3 protein is CASSWTGGDSPLHF. In DNA form, the CDR3 reads TGTGCCAGCAGTTGGACAGGGGGCGATTCACCCCTCCACTTT.

J is TRBJ2-2 and V is TRBV5-5; D might be TRBD1 (5 bases). This CDR3 comprises 16 residues. Trimming took 3 bases from V and 0 from J, leaving 12 bases between them. The V gene's germline CDR1 is SGHKS and CDR2 YYEKEE (reference sequence). The CDR3 DNA reads TGTGCCAGCAGCTGGACACTTCCTTCGAACACCGGGGAGCTGTTTTTT. It is translated as CASSWTLPSNTGELFF.

This sequence joins TRBV19 and TRBJ2-2; 9 nucleotides line up with TRBD1. The V segment lost 7 bases and the J segment 3 bases; nucleotides outside the gene matches: 6. Germline lookup yields CDR1 LNHDA and CDR2 SQIVND (reference sequence). The CDR3 is made up of 15 amino acids. Written as DNA, the CDR3 is TGTGCCAGTACCCCGGGACAGGGATACACCGGGGAGCTGTTTTTT. Translated: CASTPGQGYTGELFF.

The chain has TRBV5-6 and TRBJ2-2, with 8 bases lining up with TRBD1. The CDR3 contains 14 residues. CDR1 SGHDT and CDR2 YYEEEE come from the germline V gene. The junction had 7 bases not matched to a gene; V was cut back by 2 bases and J by 10 bases. CDR3 DNA: TGTGCCAGCAGCTTCGGGACAGGCCAGCTGGAGCTGTTTTTT. Amino acid sequence: CASSFGTGQLELFF.

The chain is built from TRBV4-1 and TRBJ1-1, with unresolved D. Trimming stripped 2 bases from V and 1 base from J, with 8 bases between. CDR1 and CDR2 (germline): MGHRA, YSYEKL. The CDR3 is 14 amino acids. The CDR3 region has the DNA TGCGCCAGCAGCCAAACCCTGGGGAACACTGAAGCTTTCTTT. Translating it yields CASSQTLGNTEAFF.

V and J are TRBV27 and TRBJ1-1, with D unresolved. The CDR3 runs to 12 residues. Trimming took 3 bases from V and 12 from J, leaving 14 bases between them. Germline CDR1 is MNHEY and CDR2 is SMNVEV (reference sequence). CDR3: CASSFEGLPPFF. CDR3 nucleotides: TGTGCCAGCAGTTTTGAAGGCTTACCACCTTTCTTT.